Given below is one T cell receptor beta chain in context. The antigen remains undetermined. The germline gives CDR1 LNHDA, CDR2 SQIVND (reference sequence). The CDR3 is 13 amino acids. Trimming cost V 3 bases and J 4 bases, with 7 bases left between them. The PCR made use of 60 Vbeta and 13 Jbeta primers. In the authors' methods: About 11 million of the roughly 80 million unique TCR beta chains counted in a later analysis were shared. Sequenced by immunoSEQ multiplex PCR; TCRdb stores in-frame clones only, minus some. V and J calls and clone size are given by that table; D and trimming were obtained from the DNA. The sample contains fewer than 150,000 clones, roughly 80% of which appear only once. This specimen comes from a study of cytomegalovirus exposure and HLA in healthy donors. Regarding the study as a whole: When analyzed later, a missense DCLRE1C variant was found to be linked to TCR beta V- and J-gene trimming. In vitro assays verified that a few CMV-associated chains recognized CMV antigens specifically. Productive status was seen about 90% or about 30% of the time for most TCR beta V segments in an earlier analysis.

The chain recombines TRBV19 with TRBJ2-1, with a possible D match to TRBD1 (5 bases). Sequenced input: PBMCs. The sequence came from a female donor in good health and CMV-seronegative. CDR3 loop: CASSIQGYNEQFF. CDR3 sequence (DNA): TGTGCCAGTAGTATTCAGGGATACAATGAGCAGTTCTTC.